The 8 T cell receptor beta chains below come from one sample, sequenced in a study of human T cells and chemical hapten exposure. TCRdb itself ran the RACE reads through MiXCR, one entry per CDR3 protein. The table records about 76,000 distinct CDR3 sequences, roughly 13% of them present only once. Specified time point: patch test 3, about 24 weeks after DPC sensitization. This sample's treatment: therapeutic diphenylcyclopropenone sensitization with weekly scalp DPC. Source: whole blood, taken in connection with sensitization to the hapten diphenylcyclopropenone (DPC). The receptors derive from a woman between 50 and 59 years old with alopecia areata. Some clones in this sample may be carry-over from other donors' samples.

The CDR3: CASSPRGGLGETQYF. The DNA for the CDR3 is TGTGCCAGCTCACCACGAGGGGGCCTTGGAGAGACCCAGTACTTC. The chain uses TRBV18 and TRBJ2-5; 7 bases align to TRBD1. Germline V lookup: CDR1 KGHSH, CDR2 LQKENI. The CDR3 totals 15 residues. After removal of 1 base from V and 4 bases from J, the junction contained 6 bases not matched to a gene.

This clonotype has at least ten counts. This chain links TRBV2 with TRBJ1-6; 8 bases agree with TRBD1. Germline CDR1 SNHLY, CDR2 FYNNEI. The CDR3 runs 14 residues. The junction had 8 bases not matched to a gene; V was cut back by 6 bases and J by 10 bases. The CDR3: CASSGQGSGSPLHF. DNA of the CDR3: TGTGCCAGCAGCGGACAGGGTTCTGGGTCACCCCTCCACTTT.

This clonotype was counted only a few times. The chain recombines TRBV19 with TRBJ2-7; a weak D match, TRBD2 (5 bases). The length of the CDR3 is 15 residues. V lost 5 bases to trimming and J lost 2 bases, with 16 bases between them. From germline, CDR1 is LNHDA and CDR2 SQIVND (reference sequence). CDR3 sequence reads: CASSLHHSATYEQYF. DNA for the CDR3: TGTGCCAGTAGTCTTCACCATAGCGCCACCTACGAGCAGTACTTC.

At least ten counts were recorded for this clonotype. The chain recombines TRBV12-3 or TRBV12-4 with TRBJ1-1; D uncertain. CDR3 length equals 15 residues. V lost 6 bases, J lost 1 base, and 15 bases lay in between. The DNA of the CDR3 is TGTGCCAGCAGCCCACGGCCAGGCGGGAACACTGAAGCTTTCTTT. Translated: CASSPRPGGNTEAFF.

This chain uses TRBV12-3 or TRBV12-4 with TRBJ2-2; 9 bases match TRBD1. J gave up 7 bases and V 7 bases, and 7 bases lay outside the gene matches. This CDR3 has 14 amino acids. Here the CDR3 reads CASNLQGAGGELFF. CDR3 nucleotides: TGTGCCAGCAACCTACAGGGGGCCGGCGGGGAGCTGTTTTTT.

This clonotype has just a few counts. The chain joins TRBV14 to TRBJ2-1; TRBD2 aligns across 12 bases. V lost 1 base, J lost 0 bases, and 4 bases stayed unmatched. This CDR3 region has 18 residues. CDR1 is SGHDN and CDR2 is FVKESK in the germline V gene. CDR3 DNA: TGTGCCAGCAGCCAAGGCCTAGCGGGGGGGAGCTCCTACAATGAGCAGTTCTTC. The encoded protein is CASSQGLAGGSSYNEQFF.

As concerns this clonotype: The junction departs from germline at one end; a sequencing error may be responsible. This rearrangement joins TRBV7-3 to TRBJ2-1, with D uncertain. Germline CDR1 SGHTA, CDR2 FQGTGA. The CDR3 has 16 amino acids. The CDR3 loop is CAGSPLLAAVINEQFF. The CDR3 DNA sequence: TGTGCCGGCAGCCCCCTGTTGGCCGCGGTGATCAATGAGCAGTTCTTC.

There are many counts of this clonotype. The chain is built from TRBV12-3 or TRBV12-4 and TRBJ1-1; 8 bases are shared with TRBD1. The CDR3 has 14 amino acids. V lost 6 bases, J lost 8 bases, and 11 bases stayed unmatched. In DNA, the CDR3 is TGTGCCAGCAGAAATGACAGGGGTGTAGCGGAAGCTTTCTTT. It is translated as CASRNDRGVAEAFF.